The rows below give T cell receptor beta chains drawn from one sample of a study of PD-1 blockade in classical Hodgkin lymphoma. The method was immunoSEQ multiplex PCR; TCRdb's version includes in-frame clones alone and lacks a portion of them. The sample contains 20,000 to 25,000 clones, 68% of which appear only once. This specimen was peripheral blood mononuclear cells (PBMCs), taken at baseline. Receptor source: a human donor with classical Hodgkin lymphoma. Both conserved end residues are part of each CDR3. Each record gives: V gene, J gene, clone size, D gene, CDR3 length, CDR3 DNA, CDR3 protein. The D gene is left open where the match is weak. Rows give clone size only sometimes, using once, few, many, or a class for an expanded clone.

>TRBV30|TRBJ2-4|-|-|13
TGTGCCTGGAGTGGGGGGGCCAAAAACATTCAGTACTTC
CAWSGGAKNIQYF
>TRBV30|TRBJ1-2|-|TRBD1|13
TGTGCCTGGAGCTGGGGGACAGTCGATGGCTACACCTTC
CAWSWGTVDGYTF
>TRBV2|TRBJ2-5|-|-|15
TGTGCCAGCAGTTTCGCCGGGACACAACAAGAGACCCAGTACTTC
CASSFAGTQQETQYF
>TRBV7-2|TRBJ2-4|once|-|14
TGTGCCAGCAGCTTAGCGGGATTTTTGGACATTCAGTACTTC
CASSLAGFLDIQYF
>TRBV5-6|TRBJ2-7|-|-|15
TGTGCCAGCACCCTAGGGGGGCAGCGAATCTACGAGCAGTACTTC
CASTLGGQRIYEQYF
>TRBV19|TRBJ1-6|few|-|14
TGTGCCAGTAGTATAGAGTACGAGGGATCACCCCTCCACTTT
CASSIEYEGSPLHF
>TRBV2|TRBJ2-2|-|-|13
TGTGCCAGCAGGGGCCAGGGGGGCGGGGAGCTGTTTTTT
CASRGQGGGELFF
>TRBV11-2|TRBJ2-1|-|-|14
TGTGCCAGCAGCTTATGGGGCAGGGAGAATGAGCAGTTCTTC
CASSLWGRENEQFF
>TRBV19|TRBJ2-5|-|-|12
TGTGCCAGTAGCCACAGCCAAGAGACCCAGTACTTC
CASSHSQETQYF
>TRBV19|TRBJ2-3|-|-|14
TGTGCCAGTAGTATAGCGGACAGCACAGATACGCAGTATTTT
CASSIADSTDTQYF
>TRBV4-2|TRBJ2-3|-|TRBD2|18
TGTGCCAGCAGCCAAGATTGGGCAGGGACTAGCGGGACAGATACGCAGTATTTT
CASSQDWAGTSGTDTQYF
>TRBV10-3|TRBJ1-4|-|-|13
TGTGCCATAAACAGGGAAAGGGGTGAAAAACTGTTTTTT
CAINRERGEKLFF
>TRBV19|TRBJ2-5|few|-|16
TGTGCCAGTGCGGCCGGGCGGGGGCGACCTCAAGAGACCCAGTACTTC
CASAAGRGRPQETQYF
>TRBV7-2|TRBJ2-3|-|-|15
TGTGCCTCACGGGTGTGGCGGGCCTTCACAGATACGCAGTATTTT
CASRVWRAFTDTQYF
>TRBV27|TRBJ2-7|-|-|15
TGTGCCAGCACGACTAACCCGACAGGGAGGTACGAGCAGTACTTC
CASTTNPTGRYEQYF
>TRBV6-1|TRBJ2-5|-|-|15
TGTGCCAGCAGTGATCTCGTGGCAGGGACAAGGGCCCAGTACTTC
CASSDLVAGTRAQYF
>TRBV6-5|TRBJ2-7|-|TRBD1|16
TGTGCCAGCAGTTACTTGCCGGGACAGGGGAAGGCCGAGCAGTACTTC
CASSYLPGQGKAEQYF
>TRBV6-6|TRBJ1-5|-|TRBD1|16
TGTGCCAGCAGTTACGCTCAGGGGGCGATGACTCAGCCCCAGCATTTT
CASSYAQGAMTQPQHF
>TRBV6-6|TRBJ1-1|-|-|16
TGTGCCAGCAGTTACTCGATCGGCCAAAAGAACACTGAAGCTTTCTTT
CASSYSIGQKNTEAFF
>TRBV28|TRBJ1-2|-|-|15
TGTGCCAGCATAATTGGCCTGGGCCGAAACTATGGCTACACCTTC
CASIIGLGRNYGYTF
>TRBV27|TRBJ2-7|medium-sized|TRBD1|17
TGTGCCAGCAGTTTATTCAACCCCAGGACAGGTGCTTACGAGCAGTACTTC
CASSLFNPRTGAYEQYF
>TRBV28|TRBJ1-2|-|-|14
TGTGCCAGCAGACCTGTGACAGTTGCCTATGGCTACACCTTC
CASRPVTVAYGYTF
>TRBV28|TRBJ1-1|-|-|15
TGTGCCAGCAGTCCCTCGGGGAGGCTGGGCACTGAAGCTTTCTTT
CASSPSGRLGTEAFF
>TRBV9|TRBJ1-6|-|-|15
TGTGCCAGCAGCCTAGAGGGGGGACGTAATTCACCCCTCCACTTT
CASSLEGGRNSPLHF
>TRBV19|TRBJ1-5|-|TRBD1|15
TGTGCCAGTAGCCCAACCGGGGACAGCCCTTATTCCCAGCATTTT
CASSPTGDSPYSQHF
>TRBV6-1|TRBJ1-2|-|TRBD1|19
TGTGCCAGCAGTGAACATCCCGCGCGGACAGGGGGCGCGGACTATGGCTACACCTTC
CASSEHPARTGGADYGYTF
>TRBV5-1|TRBJ2-7|-|-|13
TGCGCCAGCAGCTTGGCTAGTCTGCACGAGCAGTACTTC
CASSLASLHEQYF
>TRBV4-2|TRBJ2-1|-|-|16
TGTGCCAGCAGCCAAGTTCAGGGAGGCGGATACAATGAGCAGTTCTTC
CASSQVQGGGYNEQFF
>TRBV28|TRBJ1-5|-|-|13
TGTGCCAGCAGGGGGCTGATACATCAGCCCCAGCATTTT
CASRGLIHQPQHF
>TRBV19|TRBJ2-7|-|-|14
TGTGCCAGTAGTATAGTCGAGGGTAGGGGCGAGCAGTACTTC
CASSIVEGRGEQYF
>TRBV9|TRBJ1-2|-|-|15
TGTGCCAGCAGCGAGAGTCGATGGGGGGGCCGTGGCTACACCTTC
CASSESRWGGRGYTF
>TRBV19|TRBJ2-3|-|TRBD2|16
TGTGCCAGTAGTCCCTCTAGCGGGGGGGCCACAGATACGCAGTATTTT
CASSPSSGGATDTQYF
>TRBV4-1|TRBJ2-6|once|TRBD1|16
TGCGCCAGCAGCCAAGATAGGACAGGGGGTACCAACGTCCTGACTTTC
CASSQDRTGGTNVLTF
>TRBV5-4|TRBJ1-1|-|-|16
TGTGCCAGCAGCCAAGGGCCTCCTAAGGGGGACACTGAAGCTTTCTTT
CASSQGPPKGDTEAFF
>TRBV5-4|TRBJ2-2|-|-|16
TGTGCCAGCAGCTTGGCCCAACGGGCGAACACCGGGGAGCTGTTTTTT
CASSLAQRANTGELFF
>TRBV28|TRBJ2-7|few|-|14
TGTGCCAGCAGCCCGGTGGGGATTACCTACGAGCAGTACTTC
CASSPVGITYEQYF
>TRBV19|TRBJ2-2|-|TRBD2|17
TGTGCCAGTAGTACGGGAGGGCTAGCGAATGGAATCGGGGAGCTGTTTTTT
CASSTGGLANGIGELFF
>TRBV5-5|TRBJ1-1|-|-|14
TGTGCCAGCAGCTCCCGGGCCATGAACACTGAAGCTTTCTTT
CASSSRAMNTEAFF
>TRBV4-2|TRBJ1-3|-|-|15
TGTGCCAGCAGCTTGCCGGGAGGGGCGGGTAACACCATATATTTT
CASSLPGGAGNTIYF
>TRBV28|TRBJ1-4|-|TRBD1|15
TGTGCCAGCAGTTCATTACAGGGGGGAACCGAAAAACTGTTTTTT
CASSSLQGGTEKLFF
>TRBV5-1|TRBJ2-7|few|-|15
TGCGCCAGCAGCTTGGCGGCAGGGATGACCTACGAGCAGTACTTC
CASSLAAGMTYEQYF
>TRBV2|TRBJ2-1|-|TRBD2|14
TGTGCCAGCGGGCGGGAGCGGTCCTACAATGAGCAGTTCTTC
CASGRERSYNEQFF
>TRBV6-5|TRBJ1-5|few|-|15
TGTGCCAGCAGCCCCGTACAGGGTAGCAATCAGCCCCAGCATTTT
CASSPVQGSNQPQHF
>TRBV7-2|TRBJ2-7|-|-|13
TGTGCCAGCAGCGAATCGCTTGAAGAGAAACAGTACTTC
CASSESLEEKQYF
>TRBV30|TRBJ2-3|few|TRBD2|17
TGTGCCTGGAGCCAGGGGGCTAGCGGGGGCCCCACAGATACGCAGTATTTT
CAWSQGASGGPTDTQYF
>TRBV19|TRBJ2-3|-|TRBD1|15
TGTGCCAGTAGTTTTGGACAGGGATCCTTAGATACGCAGTATTTT
CASSFGQGSLDTQYF
>TRBV9|TRBJ1-2|-|-|15
TGTGCCAGCAGCTTTGATGTCGGGGGTGGCTATGGCTACACCTTC
CASSFDVGGGYGYTF
>TRBV4-1|TRBJ2-3|medium-sized|TRBD2|15
TGCGCCAGCAGCTATCTAGCGGGGAACACAGATACGCAGTATTTT
CASSYLAGNTDTQYF
>TRBV10-3|TRBJ1-5|few|-|15
TGTGCCATCAGCAGAGATGGCAGGTTAGATCAGCCCCAGCATTTT
CAISRDGRLDQPQHF
>TRBV7-2|TRBJ1-2|-|TRBD1|16
TGTGCCAGCAGCCCACTAAATCGGGGACAGAGCTATGGCTACACCTTC
CASSPLNRGQSYGYTF
>TRBV2|TRBJ1-5|-|TRBD1|15
TGTGCCAGCAGATCAGGGGGGTATAGCAATCAGCCCCAGCATTTT
CASRSGGYSNQPQHF
>TRBV4-3|TRBJ1-4|-|-|15
TGCGCCAGCAGCCAGTACAGGTTTTCTAATGAAAAACTGTTTTTT
CASSQYRFSNEKLFF
>TRBV30|TRBJ1-1|few|-|11
TGTGCCTGGAGTGTATTGGCTGAAGCTTTCTTT
CAWSVLAEAFF